Below, one T cell receptor (beta chain) is given with its context. The sample originates from a study of blood T cell repertoires in COVID-19. Overall study context: The United States, Italy and Spain were the sources of the acute and convalescent COVID-19 samples. PBMCs, B-cell-depleted T cells, or T cells were the source of the cDNA or gDNA that made up the material.

Original processing notes: Estimation of nucleated cell counts relied on the amplification of reference gene primers. Profiling relied on immunoSEQ multiplex PCR, and the TCRdb table lists in-frame clones only, not all of them. The V and J calls and clone size were taken over from that table, and D and trimming were inferred from the DNA. The repertoire consists of around 100,000 clones, with 70% to 80% occurring once and the leading ten covering roughly an eighth. The CDR3 loop spans 13 amino acids. Germline V gene sequence: CDR1 WNHNN, CDR2 SYGVQD (reference sequence). Trimming stripped 2 bases from V and 2 bases from J, with 7 bases between.

The TCR comes from a woman aged 65 to 85 with acute or convalescent COVID-19. This sequence joins TRBV10-1 and TRBJ2-7, with a possible D match to TRBD2 (6 bases). Sequencing was carried out using peripheral blood. In DNA, the CDR3 is TGCGCCAGCAGTGAGGCGGGACCCTACGAGCAGTACGTC. Protein: CASSEAGPYEQYV.